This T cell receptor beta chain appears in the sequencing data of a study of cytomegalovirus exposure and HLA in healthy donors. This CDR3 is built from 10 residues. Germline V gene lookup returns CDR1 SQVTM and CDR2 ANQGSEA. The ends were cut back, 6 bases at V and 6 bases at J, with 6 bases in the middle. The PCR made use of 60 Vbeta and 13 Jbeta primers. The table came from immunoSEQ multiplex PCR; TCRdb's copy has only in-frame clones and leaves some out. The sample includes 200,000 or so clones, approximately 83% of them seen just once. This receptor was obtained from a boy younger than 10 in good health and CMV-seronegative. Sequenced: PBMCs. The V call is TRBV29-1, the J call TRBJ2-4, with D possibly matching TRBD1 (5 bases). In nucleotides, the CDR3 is TGCAGCGTCACAGGAAACATTCAGTACTTC. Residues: CSVTGNIQYF.